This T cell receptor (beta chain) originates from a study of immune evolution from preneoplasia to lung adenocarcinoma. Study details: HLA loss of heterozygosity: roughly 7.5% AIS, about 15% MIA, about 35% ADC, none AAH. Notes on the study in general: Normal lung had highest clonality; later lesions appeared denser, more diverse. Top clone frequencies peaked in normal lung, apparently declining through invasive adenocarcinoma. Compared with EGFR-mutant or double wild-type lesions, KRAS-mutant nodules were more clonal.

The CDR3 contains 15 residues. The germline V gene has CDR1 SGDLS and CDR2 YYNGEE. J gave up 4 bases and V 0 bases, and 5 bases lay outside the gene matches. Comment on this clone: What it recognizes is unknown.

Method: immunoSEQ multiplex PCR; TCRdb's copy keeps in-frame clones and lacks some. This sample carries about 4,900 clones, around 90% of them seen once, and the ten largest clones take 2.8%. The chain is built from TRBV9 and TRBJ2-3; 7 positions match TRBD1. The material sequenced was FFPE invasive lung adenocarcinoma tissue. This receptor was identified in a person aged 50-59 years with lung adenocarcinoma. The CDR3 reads CASSVETGTPDTQYF. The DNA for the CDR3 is TGTGCCAGCAGCGTAGAGACAGGGACCCCAGATACGCAGTATTTT.